This TCR beta chain was retrieved from a study of blood T cell repertoires in COVID-19. Study in general: Samples representing acute and convalescent COVID-19 were sourced from the United States, Italy and Spain. In each case, the material was cDNA or gDNA derived from T cells, B-cell-depleted T cells, or PBMCs.

In the original processing: Reference gene primer amplification in the assay estimated nucleated cell counts. Repertoires were generated with immunoSEQ multiplex PCR, while TCRdb's copy carries only in-frame clones and drops some. V, J and clone size derive from that table, while D and trimming were established from the DNA sequence. The sample lists roughly 100,000 clones, more than 60% occurring once. This clone was detected once. The CDR3 totals 19 residues. Germline loops: CDR1 SEHNR, CDR2 FQNEAQ (reference sequence). V was clipped by 1 base and J by 4 bases, with 25 bases between them. The chain has TRBV7-9 and TRBJ1-1, with D tentatively TRBD1 (6 bases). Sequenced input: peripheral blood. This receptor was identified in a man between 65 and 85 years old with active or convalescent COVID-19. The CDR3 DNA sequence: TGTGCCAGCAGCTTAGACGCCCCAGGGGTCGCAGGGGTGGGCACTGAAGCTTTCTTT. Its translation: CASSLDAPGVAGVGTEAFF.